The 23 T cell receptor beta chains listed next were all sequenced from one sample in a study of cytomegalovirus exposure and HLA in healthy donors. 13 Jbeta primers and 60 Vbeta primers were used for the PCR. Profiled with immunoSEQ multiplex PCR; TCRdb holds only in-frame clones, not every one. Of some 150,000 clones in the sample, around three quarters were seen once. Sequencing used PBMCs. The receptors here all came from a man between 40 and 49 years old in good health and CMV-seropositive.

V and J are TRBV27 and TRBJ2-1; perhaps TRBD2 as D (7 bases). This CDR3 comprises 17 residues. The germline CDR1 and CDR2 sequences are MNHEY and SMNVEV (reference sequence). V was pared by 5 bases and J by 3 bases, with 20 bases between. In nucleotides, the CDR3 is TGTGCCAGCAGTGAGAGGGGGGGGCAGTTTATCTACAATGAGCAGTTCTTC. It is translated as CASSERGGQFIYNEQFF.

The genes are TRBV9 and TRBJ2-7; TRBD1 matches at 8 bases. The ends lost 2 bases at V and 5 bases at J; junction bases unmatched: 6. Germline-derived CDR1 and CDR2 are SGDLS and YYNGEE. The CDR3 length is 14 residues. CDR3 DNA: TGTGCCAGCAGCGTCGCGGACAGGGTAAACGAGCAGTACTTC. This codes for CASSVADRVNEQYF.

The chain carries TRBV19 and TRBJ1-1; a weak D match, TRBD1 (6 bases). Trimming took off 4 bases at V and 5 bases at J, with 11 bases between the two ends. The CDR3 extends over 13 amino acids. Germline assignment: CDR1 LNHDA and CDR2 SQIVND (reference sequence). The CDR3 spells CASSRQVATEAFF. Written as DNA, the CDR3 is TGTGCCAGTAGTAGACAGGTTGCTACTGAAGCTTTCTTT.

The chain carries TRBV7-6 and TRBJ1-3, with D uncertain. The germline V gene has CDR1 SGHVS and CDR2 FNYEAQ. V lost 1 base to trimming and J lost 2 bases, with 15 bases between them. The CDR3 totals 17 residues. CDR3 region: CASSLGARPDAGNTIYF. The DNA for the CDR3 is TGTGCCAGCAGCTTAGGGGCCAGGCCCGATGCTGGAAACACCATATATTTT.

The rearrangement uses TRBV28 and TRBJ1-5, with a tentative D call TRBD1 (5 bases). The CDR3 has 16 amino acids. The germline V gene encodes CDR1 MDHEN and CDR2 SYDVKM. Trimming cost V 5 bases and J 4 bases, with 18 bases left between them. CDR3 coding DNA: TGTGCCAGCAGTCCGACGGAGGGGATTAAGAATCAGCCCCAGCATTTT. It translates to CASSPTEGIKNQPQHF.

V and J are TRBV7-8 and TRBJ1-5, with a weak D call TRBD1 (6 bases). CDR1 is SGHVS, CDR2 FQNEAQ, per germline. V was shortened by 5 bases and J by 4 bases, with 18 bases between the two germline ends. This CDR3 has 16 residues. The CDR3 spells CASSPGGGFGNQPQHF. Here the CDR3 DNA reads TGTGCCAGCAGCCCCGGTGGGGGCTTTGGTAATCAGCCCCAGCATTTT.

The V gene is TRBV7-2, the J gene TRBJ1-5; D unresolved. The CDR3 has 15 amino acids. Germline CDR1 and CDR2: SGHTA and FQGNSA. Between the trimmed V and J ends, which lost 5 bases and 5 bases, there was a span of 16 bases. The CDR3 is CASSPSPPGYQPQHF. The CDR3 coding sequence is TGTGCCAGCAGCCCGAGTCCGCCCGGTTATCAGCCCCAGCATTTT.

For the CDR3, the DNA is TGTGCCAGCAGCATTACTAGCGGGAGCAGAGAGACCCAGTACTTC. Translating gives CASSITSGSRETQYF. This rearrangement joins TRBV7-3 to TRBJ2-5, with TRBD2 matching over 11 bases. The J segment lost 4 bases and the V segment lost 5 bases, leaving 6 bases of the junction unmatched. The CDR3 contains 15 residues. The V gene's germline CDR1 is SGHTA and CDR2 FQGTGA.

The chain links TRBV7-6 to TRBJ1-1, with D tentatively TRBD1 (6 bases). The CDR3 is 14 residues long. The ends were cut back, 4 bases at V and 1 base at J, with 10 bases in the middle. Germline CDR1 and CDR2: SGHVS and FNYEAQ. CDR3 bases: TGTGCCAGCAGCTCTCAGGGACAGAACACTGAAGCTTTCTTT. Translation gives CASSSQGQNTEAFF. The full variable domain, its missing parts supplied by reference TRBV7-6 and TRBJ1-1, is GAGVSQSPRYKVTKRGQDVALRCDPISGHVSLYWYRQALGQGPEFLTYFNYEAQQDKSGLPNDRFSAERPEGSISTLTIQRTEQRDSAMYRCASSSQGQNTEAFFGQGTRLTVV.

This clone was detected a few times. The DNA for the CDR3 is TGTGCCAGCAGCTTAGTGGACAGGAAAGAGACCCAGTACTTC. Its protein is CASSLVDRKETQYF. The chain has TRBV11-1 and TRBJ2-5; 7 nucleotides line up with TRBD1. Germline-derived CDR1 and CDR2 are SGHAT and FQDESV (reference sequence). There are 14 residues in the CDR3. With V trimmed by 1 base and J by 3 bases, 2 bases remained unmatched. The full variable domain, its missing parts supplied by reference TRBV11-1 and TRBJ2-5, is EAEVAQSPRYKITEKSQAVAFWCDPISGHATLYWYRQILGQGPELLVQFQDESVVDDSQLPKDRFSAERLKGVDSTLKIQPAELGDSAMYLCASSLVDRKETQYFGPGTRLLVL.

This clone has just one count. The rearrangement uses TRBV5-5 and TRBJ1-1, with unresolved D. In germline, CDR1 is SGHKS, CDR2 YYEKEE (reference sequence). V shed 1 base and J shed 5 bases, with 9 bases lying between them. The CDR3 loop spans 13 amino acids. CDR3 in DNA: TGTGCCAGCAGCTTGCTATCCGGGACTGAAGCTTTCTTT. Encoded protein: CASSLLSGTEAFF.

CDR3 amino acids: CASSLDTGVETQYF. CDR3 bases: TGTGCCAGCAGCTTAGATACGGGAGTGGAGACCCAGTACTTC. The chain carries TRBV7-2 and TRBJ2-5, with D maybe TRBD2 (6 bases). The CDR3 extends over 14 amino acids. Germline V gene lookup returns CDR1 SGHTA and CDR2 FQGNSA. V was pared by 1 base and J by 5 bases, with 11 bases between.

The chain uses TRBV6-1 and TRBJ2-5; D is perhaps TRBD2 (5 bases). The J call may not be correct, given that the DNA end is closer to TRBJ2-7. CDR1 is MNHNS, CDR2 SASEGT, per germline. This CDR3 has 13 amino acids. The CDR3 DNA sequence: TGTGCCAGCACCGAGGGCAGACTCTACGAGCAGTACTTC. Translation: CASTEGRLYEQYF.

The genes are TRBV28 and TRBJ2-1; 8 nucleotides align to TRBD2. Unmatched junction bases numbered 10, after V lost 5 bases and J lost 10 bases. The CDR3 covers 14 residues. Germline assignment: CDR1 MDHEN and CDR2 SYDVKM. CDR3 amino acids: CASSPGTSSQEQFF. The DNA for the CDR3 is TGTGCCAGCAGTCCCGGGACTAGTTCGCAGGAGCAGTTCTTC.

This clone was found a few times. The CDR3 DNA is TGTGCCAGCACCTCGGTTAGCGGGAGTGTCAATGAGCAGTTCTTC. Translated, it gives CASTSVSGSVNEQFF. The gene calls are TRBV7-9 and TRBJ2-1; 9 bases are a match to TRBD2. V lost 7 bases to trimming and J lost 6 bases; unmatched junction nucleotides: 10. CDR3 length: 15 residues. Germline values: CDR1 SEHNR, CDR2 FQNEAQ (reference sequence).

The genes are TRBV21-1 and TRBJ1-2; the D segment call TRBD1 is taken from the table without a DNA check. TRBV21-1 is a listed pseudogene. This CDR3 is 17 amino acids long. The CDR3 here is CASSKCVGTGDYYGYTF. The DNA for the CDR3 is TGTGCCAGCAGCAAATGTGTTGGGACAGGGGACTACTATGGCTACACCTTC.

The chain links TRBV7-8 to TRBJ1-1; tentatively, D is TRBD1 (6 bases). The germline CDR1 and CDR2 sequences are SGHVS and FQNEAQ. This CDR3 contains 15 residues. Trimming stripped 3 bases from V and 3 bases from J, with 14 bases between. CDR3 sequence: CASSFGGRGDTEAFF. DNA for the CDR3: TGTGCCAGCAGCTTCGGGGGGCGGGGGGACACTGAAGCTTTCTTT.

V is TRBV7-9 and J is TRBJ2-2, with 11 bases that match TRBD2. The CDR3 is 17 amino acids. J gave up 0 bases and V 3 bases, and 3 bases lay outside the gene matches. Germline-derived CDR1 and CDR2 are SEHNR and FQNEAQ (reference sequence). CDR3 protein: CASSFLLAGANTGELFF. Written as DNA, the CDR3 is TGTGCCAGCAGCTTTTTACTAGCGGGAGCGAACACCGGGGAGCTGTTTTTT.

The V call is TRBV29-1, the J call TRBJ1-5; tentative D call: TRBD1 (5 bases). The CDR3 covers 13 residues. Trimming stripped 2 bases from V and 3 bases from J, with 8 bases between. Germline CDR1 SQVTM, CDR2 ANQGSEA. CDR3 amino acids: CSVEPGSNQPQHF. In DNA form, the CDR3 reads TGCAGCGTTGAACCAGGGTCCAATCAGCCCCAGCATTTT.

This chain links TRBV28 with TRBJ1-2; D remains ambiguous. V was clipped by 1 base and J by 3 bases, with 6 bases between them. This CDR3 is built from 13 residues. The germline CDR1 and CDR2 sequences are MDHEN and SYDVKM. The CDR3 is CASSLSGYYGYTF. The CDR3 coding sequence is TGTGCCAGCAGTTTATCGGGGTACTATGGCTACACCTTC.

The chain links TRBV18 to TRBJ1-5, with 7 bases identical to TRBD1. The germline V gene has CDR1 KGHSH and CDR2 LQKENI. Trimming at V came to 3 bases and at J to 1 base, leaving 3 bases not matched to a gene. The CDR3 has 15 amino acids. CDR3 in DNA: TGTGCCAGCTCACCTTTGGGACAGAGCAATCAGCCCCAGCATTTT. This encodes CASSPLGQSNQPQHF.

J is TRBJ1-2 and V is TRBV18; a weak D match, TRBD1 (6 bases). This CDR3 comprises 13 residues. The V and J ends lost 3 bases and 4 bases respectively, with 9 bases between them. The V gene's germline CDR1 is KGHSH and CDR2 LQKENI. The CDR3 DNA reads TGTGCCAGCTCACCGGACAGTGGCTATGGCTACACCTTC. Protein sequence: CASSPDSGYGYTF.

The J gene is TRBJ2-1, the V gene TRBV6-1; tentatively, D is TRBD2 (5 bases). The CDR3 length is 13 residues. Germline V lookup: CDR1 MNHNS, CDR2 SASEGT. V lost 11 bases to trimming and J lost 0 bases, with 11 bases between them. The chain's CDR3 is CAVGIDSYNEQFF. The CDR3 DNA sequence: TGTGCCGTCGGGATAGACTCCTACAATGAGCAGTTCTTC.